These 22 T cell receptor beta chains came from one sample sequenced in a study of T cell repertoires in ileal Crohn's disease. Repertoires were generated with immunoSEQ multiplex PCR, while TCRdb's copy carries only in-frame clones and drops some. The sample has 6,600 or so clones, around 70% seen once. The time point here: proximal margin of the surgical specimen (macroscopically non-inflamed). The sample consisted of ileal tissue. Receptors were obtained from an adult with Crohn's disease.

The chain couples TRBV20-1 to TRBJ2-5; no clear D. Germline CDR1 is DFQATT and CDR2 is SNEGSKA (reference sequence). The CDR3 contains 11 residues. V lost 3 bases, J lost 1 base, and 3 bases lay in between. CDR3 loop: CSARGQETQYF. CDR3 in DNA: TGCAGTGCTAGGGGCCAAGAGACCCAGTACTTC.

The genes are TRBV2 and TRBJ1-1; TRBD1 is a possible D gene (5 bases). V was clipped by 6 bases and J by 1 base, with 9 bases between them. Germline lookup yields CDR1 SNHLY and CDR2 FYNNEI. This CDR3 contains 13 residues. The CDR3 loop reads CASSIGANTEAFF. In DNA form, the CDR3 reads TGTGCCAGCAGCATAGGGGCGAACACTGAAGCTTTCTTT.

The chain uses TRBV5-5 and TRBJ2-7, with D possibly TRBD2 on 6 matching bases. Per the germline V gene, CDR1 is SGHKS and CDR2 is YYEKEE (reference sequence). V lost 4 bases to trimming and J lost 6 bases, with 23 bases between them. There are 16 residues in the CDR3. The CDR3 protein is CASSPQVEGEDREQYF. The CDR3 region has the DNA TGTGCCAGCAGCCCCCAAGTTGAAGGGGAGGACCGCGAGCAGTACTTC.

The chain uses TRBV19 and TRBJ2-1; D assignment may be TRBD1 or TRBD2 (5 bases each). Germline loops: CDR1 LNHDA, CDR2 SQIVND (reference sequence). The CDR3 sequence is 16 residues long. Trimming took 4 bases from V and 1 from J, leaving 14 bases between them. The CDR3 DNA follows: TGTGCCAGTAGTACTGCCCACGGGGCTTCCTACAATGAGCAGTTCTTC. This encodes CASSTAHGASYNEQFF.

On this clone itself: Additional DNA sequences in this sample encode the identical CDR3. The CDR3 bases are TGTGCCAGCAGTGAAGCGGGACAGGGGTATGGCTACACCTTC. Its protein product is CASSEAGQGYGYTF. The V and J genes are TRBV6-1 and TRBJ1-2; TRBD1 agrees at 10 bases. Unmatched junction bases numbered 0, after V lost 0 bases and J lost 5 bases. The CDR3 extends over 14 amino acids. CDR1 and CDR2 (germline): MNHNS, SASEGT.

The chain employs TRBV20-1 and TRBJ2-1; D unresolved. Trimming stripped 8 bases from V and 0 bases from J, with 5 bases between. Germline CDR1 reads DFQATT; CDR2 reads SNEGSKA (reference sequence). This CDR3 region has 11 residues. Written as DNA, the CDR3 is TGCAGTCAGGCCTCCTACAATGAGCAGTTCTTC. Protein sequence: CSQASYNEQFF.

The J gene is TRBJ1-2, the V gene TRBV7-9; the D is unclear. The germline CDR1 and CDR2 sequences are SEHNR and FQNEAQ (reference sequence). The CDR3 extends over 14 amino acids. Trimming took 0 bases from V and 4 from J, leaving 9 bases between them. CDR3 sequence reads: CASSLAGAGYGYTF. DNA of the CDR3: TGTGCCAGCAGCTTAGCGGGCGCAGGCTATGGCTACACCTTC.

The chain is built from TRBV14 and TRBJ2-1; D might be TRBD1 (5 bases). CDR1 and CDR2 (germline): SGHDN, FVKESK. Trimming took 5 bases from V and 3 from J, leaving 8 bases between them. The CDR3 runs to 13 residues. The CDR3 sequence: CASSLQVYNEQFF. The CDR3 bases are TGTGCCAGCAGCTTACAGGTCTACAATGAGCAGTTCTTC.

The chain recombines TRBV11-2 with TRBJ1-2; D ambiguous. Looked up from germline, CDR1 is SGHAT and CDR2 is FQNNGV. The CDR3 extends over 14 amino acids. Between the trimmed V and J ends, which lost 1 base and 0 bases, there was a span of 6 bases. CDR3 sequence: CASSLAPTNYGYTF. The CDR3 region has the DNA TGTGCCAGCAGCTTAGCCCCGACTAACTATGGCTACACCTTC. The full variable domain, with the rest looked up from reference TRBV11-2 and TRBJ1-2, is EAGVAQSPRYKIIEKRQSVAFWCNPISGHATLYWYQQILGQGPKLLIQFQNNGVVDDSQLPKDRFSAERLKGVDSTLKIQPAKLEDSAVYLCASSLAPTNYGYTFGSGTRLTVV.

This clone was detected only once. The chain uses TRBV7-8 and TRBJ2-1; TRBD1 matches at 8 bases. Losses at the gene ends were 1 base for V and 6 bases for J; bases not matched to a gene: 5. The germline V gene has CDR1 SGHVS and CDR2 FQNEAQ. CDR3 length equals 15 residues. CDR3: CASSLVDRVGNEQFF. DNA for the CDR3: TGTGCCAGCAGCTTAGTGGACAGGGTGGGCAATGAGCAGTTCTTC.

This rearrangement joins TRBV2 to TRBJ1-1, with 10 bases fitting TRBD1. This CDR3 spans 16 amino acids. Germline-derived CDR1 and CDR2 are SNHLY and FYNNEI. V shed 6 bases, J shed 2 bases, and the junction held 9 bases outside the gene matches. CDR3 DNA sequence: TGTGCCAGCAGGGCCGGGACAGGGGTAGGAAACACTGAAGCTTTCTTT. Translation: CASRAGTGVGNTEAFF.

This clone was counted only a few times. In DNA, the CDR3 is TGTGCCAGCTTCCAAGGGGCGACAGCTCTTGAGCAGTACTTC. It specifies CASFQGATALEQYF. The chain employs TRBV2 and TRBJ2-7; D may be TRBD1 (5 bases). This CDR3 is built from 14 residues. V was cut by 8 bases and J by 7 bases, with 21 bases left in between. Germline lookup yields CDR1 SNHLY and CDR2 FYNNEI.

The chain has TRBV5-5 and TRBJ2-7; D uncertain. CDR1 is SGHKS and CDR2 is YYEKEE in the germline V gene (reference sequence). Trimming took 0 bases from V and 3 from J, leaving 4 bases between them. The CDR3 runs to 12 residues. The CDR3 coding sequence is TGTGCCAGCAGCTTGGACTACTACGAGCAGTACTTC. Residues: CASSLDYYEQYF.

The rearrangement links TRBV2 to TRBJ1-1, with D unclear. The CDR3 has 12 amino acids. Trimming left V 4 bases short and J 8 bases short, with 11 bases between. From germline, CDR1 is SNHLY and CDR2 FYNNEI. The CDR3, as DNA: TGTGCCAGCAGTGCCCAAAAGACCGAAGCTTTCTTT. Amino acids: CASSAQKTEAFF.

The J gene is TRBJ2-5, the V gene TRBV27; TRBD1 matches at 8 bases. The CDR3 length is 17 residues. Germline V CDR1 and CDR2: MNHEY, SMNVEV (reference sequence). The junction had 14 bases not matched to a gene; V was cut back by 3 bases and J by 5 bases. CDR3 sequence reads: CASSLRAGGGSRETQYF. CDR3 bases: TGTGCCAGCAGTTTGAGGGCAGGGGGCGGGTCACGGGAGACCCAGTACTTC.

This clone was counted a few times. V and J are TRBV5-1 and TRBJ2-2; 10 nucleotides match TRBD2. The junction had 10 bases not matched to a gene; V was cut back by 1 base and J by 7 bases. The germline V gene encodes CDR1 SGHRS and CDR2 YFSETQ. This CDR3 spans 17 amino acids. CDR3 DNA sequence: TGCGCCAGCAGCTTGATCCTAGCGGGAGAAAATGTCGGGGAGCTGTTTTTT. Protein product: CASSLILAGENVGELFF.

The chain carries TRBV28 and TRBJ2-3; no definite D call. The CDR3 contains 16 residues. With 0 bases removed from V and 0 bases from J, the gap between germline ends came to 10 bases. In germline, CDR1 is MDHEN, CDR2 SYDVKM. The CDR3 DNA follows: TGTGCCAGCAGTTTATGGCCGTTGGCTAGCACAGATACGCAGTATTTT. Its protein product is CASSLWPLASTDTQYF.

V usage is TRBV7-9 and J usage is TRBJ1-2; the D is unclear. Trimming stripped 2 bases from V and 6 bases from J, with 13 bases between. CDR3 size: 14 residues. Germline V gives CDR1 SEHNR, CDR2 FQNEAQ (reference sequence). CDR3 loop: CASSLKQQRDGYTF. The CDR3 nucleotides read TGTGCCAGCAGCTTAAAACAGCAACGGGATGGCTACACCTTC.

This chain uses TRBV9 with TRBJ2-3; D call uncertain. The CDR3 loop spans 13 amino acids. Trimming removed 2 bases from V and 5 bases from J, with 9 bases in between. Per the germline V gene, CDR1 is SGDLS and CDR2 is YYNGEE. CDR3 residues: CASSVWVRDTQYF. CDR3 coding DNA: TGTGCCAGCAGCGTCTGGGTTAGAGATACGCAGTATTTT.

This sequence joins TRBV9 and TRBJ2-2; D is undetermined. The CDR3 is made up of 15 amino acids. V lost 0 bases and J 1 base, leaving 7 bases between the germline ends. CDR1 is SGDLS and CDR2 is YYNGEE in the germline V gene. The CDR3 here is CASSVAAKNTGELFF. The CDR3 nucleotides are TGTGCCAGCAGCGTAGCTGCGAAGAACACCGGGGAGCTGTTTTTT.

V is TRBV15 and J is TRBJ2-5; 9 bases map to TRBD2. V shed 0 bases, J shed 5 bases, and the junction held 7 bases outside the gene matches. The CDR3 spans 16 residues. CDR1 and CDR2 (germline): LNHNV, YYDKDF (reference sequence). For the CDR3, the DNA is TGTGCCACCAGCAGAGATTTAGCGGGAGCAACGGAGACCCAGTACTTC. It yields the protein CATSRDLAGATETQYF.

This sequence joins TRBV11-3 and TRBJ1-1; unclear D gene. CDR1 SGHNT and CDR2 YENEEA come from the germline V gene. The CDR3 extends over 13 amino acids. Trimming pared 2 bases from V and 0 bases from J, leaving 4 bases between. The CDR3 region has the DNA TGTGCCAGCAGCTTATCAGTGAACACTGAAGCTTTCTTT. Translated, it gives CASSLSVNTEAFF.